This T cell receptor (beta chain) came from a study of metastatic and nonmetastatic thyroid tumors. Trimming shortened V by 6 bases and J by 1 base, and 16 bases separated the two germline ends. This CDR3 comprises 16 residues. Germline loops: CDR1 MDHEN, CDR2 SYDVKM. Via MiXCR, TCRdb re-called the PCR reads. The table shows fewer than 10,000 clones, with 44% occurring only once. Patients were all untreated before their thyroid surgery. This TCR derives from a male donor with papillary thyroid cancer or a benign thyroid nodule (not recorded which). Some clones in this sample may be carry-over from other donors' samples. The source material was tumor tissue. This chain links TRBV28 with TRBJ1-3; D perhaps matches TRBD1 (6 bases). This CDR3 reads CASSRYREFSGNTIYF. CDR3 bases: TGTGCCAGCAGCCGGTACAGGGAATTTTCTGGAAACACCATATATTTT.